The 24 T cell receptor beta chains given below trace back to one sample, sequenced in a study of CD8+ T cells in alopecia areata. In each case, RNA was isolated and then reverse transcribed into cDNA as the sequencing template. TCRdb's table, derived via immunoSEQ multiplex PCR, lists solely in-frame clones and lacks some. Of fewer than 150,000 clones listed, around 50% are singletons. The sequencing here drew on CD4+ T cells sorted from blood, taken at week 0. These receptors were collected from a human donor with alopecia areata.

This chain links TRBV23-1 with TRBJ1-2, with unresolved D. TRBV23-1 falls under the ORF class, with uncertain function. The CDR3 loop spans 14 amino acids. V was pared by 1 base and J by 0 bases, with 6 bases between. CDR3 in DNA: TGCGCCAGCAGTCAATTAGCCTCTAACTATGGCTACACCTTC. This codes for CASSQLASNYGYTF.

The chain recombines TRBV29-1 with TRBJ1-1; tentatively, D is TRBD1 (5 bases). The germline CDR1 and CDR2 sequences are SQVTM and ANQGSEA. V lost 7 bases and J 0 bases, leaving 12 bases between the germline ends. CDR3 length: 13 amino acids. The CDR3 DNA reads TGCAGCGGGGAAGGACAAATGAACACTGAAGCTTTCTTT. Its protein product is CSGEGQMNTEAFF.

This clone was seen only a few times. The chain's CDR3 is CASSLGDRGGYTF. The CDR3 bases are TGTGCCAGCAGCTTAGGGGACAGGGGTGGCTACACCTTC. The gene calls are TRBV7-2 and TRBJ1-2, with TRBD1 matching 10 bases. There are 13 residues in the CDR3. Germline trimming cut 1 base from V and 7 bases from J; bases unmatched to any gene: 0. Germline V gene sequence: CDR1 SGHTA, CDR2 FQGNSA.

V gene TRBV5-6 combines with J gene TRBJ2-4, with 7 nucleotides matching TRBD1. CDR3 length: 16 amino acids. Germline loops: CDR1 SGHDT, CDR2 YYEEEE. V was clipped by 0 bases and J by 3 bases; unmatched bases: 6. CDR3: CASSLARGKGKNIQYF. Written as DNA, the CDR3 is TGTGCCAGCAGCTTGGCCAGGGGGAAAGGCAAAAACATTCAGTACTTC.

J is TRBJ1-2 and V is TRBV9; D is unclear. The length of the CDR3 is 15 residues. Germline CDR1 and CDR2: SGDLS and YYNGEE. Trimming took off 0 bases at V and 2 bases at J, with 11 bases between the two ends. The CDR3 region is CASSVGGRANYGYTF. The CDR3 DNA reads TGTGCCAGCAGCGTAGGCGGGAGAGCGAACTATGGCTACACCTTC.

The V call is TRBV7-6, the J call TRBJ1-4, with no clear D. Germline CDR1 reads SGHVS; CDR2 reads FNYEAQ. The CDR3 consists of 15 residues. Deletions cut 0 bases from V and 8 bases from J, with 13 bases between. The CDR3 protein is CASSLAVGLREKLFF. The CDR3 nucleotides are TGTGCCAGCAGCTTAGCGGTGGGGTTACGGGAAAAACTGTTTTTT.

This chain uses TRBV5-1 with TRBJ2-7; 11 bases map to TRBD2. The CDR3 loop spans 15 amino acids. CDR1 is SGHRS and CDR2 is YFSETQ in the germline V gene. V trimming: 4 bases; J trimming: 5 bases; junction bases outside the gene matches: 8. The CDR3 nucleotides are TGCGCCAGCAGCCGGGTACTAGCGGGAGCGAACGAGCAGTACTTC. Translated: CASSRVLAGANEQYF.

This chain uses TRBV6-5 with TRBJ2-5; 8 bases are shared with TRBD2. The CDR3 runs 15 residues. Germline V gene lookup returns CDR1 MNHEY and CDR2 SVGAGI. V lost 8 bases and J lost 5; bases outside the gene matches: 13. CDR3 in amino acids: CASHNGGANVETQYF. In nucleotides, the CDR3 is TGTGCCAGCCATAACGGGGGGGCCAATGTGGAGACCCAGTACTTC.

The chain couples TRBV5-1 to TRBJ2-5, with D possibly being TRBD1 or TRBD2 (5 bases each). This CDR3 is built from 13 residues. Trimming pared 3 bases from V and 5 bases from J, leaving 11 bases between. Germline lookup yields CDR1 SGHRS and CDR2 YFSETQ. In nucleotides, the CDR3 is TGCGCCAGCAGCTGGGGGATATTGGAGACCCAGTACTTC. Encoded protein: CASSWGILETQYF.

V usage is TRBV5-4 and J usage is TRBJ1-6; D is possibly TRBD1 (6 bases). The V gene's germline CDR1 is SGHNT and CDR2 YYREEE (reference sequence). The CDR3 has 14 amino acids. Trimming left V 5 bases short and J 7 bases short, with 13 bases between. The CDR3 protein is CASSLTGLNSPLHF. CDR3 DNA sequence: TGTGCCAGCAGTCTCACAGGGCTGAATTCACCCCTCCACTTT.

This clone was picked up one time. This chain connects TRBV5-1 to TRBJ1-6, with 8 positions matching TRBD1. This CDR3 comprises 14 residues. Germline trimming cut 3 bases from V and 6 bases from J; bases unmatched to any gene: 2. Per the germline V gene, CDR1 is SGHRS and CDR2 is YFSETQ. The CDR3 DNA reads TGCGCCAGCAGCTCCGGACAGGGTAATTCACCCCTCCACTTT. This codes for CASSSGQGNSPLHF.

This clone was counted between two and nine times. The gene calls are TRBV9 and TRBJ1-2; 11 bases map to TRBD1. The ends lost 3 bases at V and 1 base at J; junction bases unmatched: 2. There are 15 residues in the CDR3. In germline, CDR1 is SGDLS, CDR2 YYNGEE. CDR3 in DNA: TGTGCCAGCAGCGGGACAGGGGGCCGTAACTATGGCTACACCTTC. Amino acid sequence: CASSGTGGRNYGYTF. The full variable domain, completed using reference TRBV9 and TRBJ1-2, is DSGVTQTPKHLITATGQRVTLRCSPRSGDLSVYWYQQSLDQGLQFLIQYYNGEERAKGNILERFSAQQFPDLHSELNLSSLELGDSALYFCASSGTGGRNYGYTFGSGTRLTVV.

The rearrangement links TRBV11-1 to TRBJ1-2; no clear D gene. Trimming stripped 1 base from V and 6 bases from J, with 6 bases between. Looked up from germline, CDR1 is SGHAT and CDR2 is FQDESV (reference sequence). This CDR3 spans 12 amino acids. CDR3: CASSLVGNGYTF. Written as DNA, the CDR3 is TGTGCCAGCAGCTTAGTGGGGAATGGCTACACCTTC. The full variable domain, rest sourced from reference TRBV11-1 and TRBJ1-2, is EAEVAQSPRYKITEKSQAVAFWCDPISGHATLYWYRQILGQGPELLVQFQDESVVDDSQLPKDRFSAERLKGVDSTLKIQPAELGDSAMYLCASSLVGNGYTFGSGTRLTVV.

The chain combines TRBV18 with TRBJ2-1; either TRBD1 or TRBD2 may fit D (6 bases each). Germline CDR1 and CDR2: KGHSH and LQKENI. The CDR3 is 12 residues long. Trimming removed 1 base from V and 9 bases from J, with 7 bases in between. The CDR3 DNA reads TGTGCCAGCTCACCACGGGGGGCTGAGCAGTTCTTC. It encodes CASSPRGAEQFF.

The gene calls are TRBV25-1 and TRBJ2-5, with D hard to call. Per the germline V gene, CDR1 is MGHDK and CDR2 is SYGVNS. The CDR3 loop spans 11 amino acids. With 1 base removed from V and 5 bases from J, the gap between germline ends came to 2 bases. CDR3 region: CASSELETQYF. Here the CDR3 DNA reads TGTGCCAGCAGTGAATTGGAGACCCAGTACTTC.

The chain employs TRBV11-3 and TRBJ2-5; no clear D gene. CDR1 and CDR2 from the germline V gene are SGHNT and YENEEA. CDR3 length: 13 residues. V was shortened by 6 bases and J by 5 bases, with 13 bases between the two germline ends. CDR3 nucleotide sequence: TGTGCCAGCAGTTTTGGTCCTGCGGAGACCCAGTACTTC. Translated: CASSFGPAETQYF. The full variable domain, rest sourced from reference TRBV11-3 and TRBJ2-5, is EAGVVQSPRYKIIEKKQPVAFWCNPISGHNTLYWYLQNLGQGPELLIRYENEEAVDDSQLPKDRFSAERLKGVDSTLKIQPAELGDSAVYLCASSFGPAETQYFGPGTRLLVL.

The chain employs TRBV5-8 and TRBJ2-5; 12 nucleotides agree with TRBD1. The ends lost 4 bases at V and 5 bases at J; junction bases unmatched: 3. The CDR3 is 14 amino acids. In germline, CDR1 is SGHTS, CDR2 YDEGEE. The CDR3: CASSGTGGLETQYF. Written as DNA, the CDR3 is TGTGCCAGCAGCGGGACAGGGGGCCTCGAGACCCAGTACTTC.

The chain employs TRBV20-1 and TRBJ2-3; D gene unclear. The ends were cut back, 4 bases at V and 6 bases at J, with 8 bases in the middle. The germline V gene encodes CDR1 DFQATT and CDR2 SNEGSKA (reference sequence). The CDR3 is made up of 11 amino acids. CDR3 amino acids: CSATIEDTQYF. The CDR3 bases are TGCAGTGCTACAATTGAGGATACGCAGTATTTT.

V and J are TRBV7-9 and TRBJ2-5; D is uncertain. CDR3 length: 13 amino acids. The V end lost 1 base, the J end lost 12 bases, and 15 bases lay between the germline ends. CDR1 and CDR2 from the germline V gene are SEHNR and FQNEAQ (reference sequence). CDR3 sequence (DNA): TGTGCCAGCAGCTTAGAGAATTCGGGTACTGAGTACTTC. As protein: CASSLENSGTEYF.

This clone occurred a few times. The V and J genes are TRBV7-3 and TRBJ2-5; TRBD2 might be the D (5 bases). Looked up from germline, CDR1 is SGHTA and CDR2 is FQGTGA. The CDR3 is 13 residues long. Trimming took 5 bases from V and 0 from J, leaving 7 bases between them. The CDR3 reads CASSPGNQETQYF. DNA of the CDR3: TGTGCCAGCAGCCCGGGGAACCAAGAGACCCAGTACTTC.

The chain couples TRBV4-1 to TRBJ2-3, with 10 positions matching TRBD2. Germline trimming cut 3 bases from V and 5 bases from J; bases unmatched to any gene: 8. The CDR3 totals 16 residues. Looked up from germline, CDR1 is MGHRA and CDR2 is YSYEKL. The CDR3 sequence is CASSQKGGLAQDTQYF. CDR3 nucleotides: TGCGCCAGCAGCCAGAAAGGGGGACTAGCGCAAGATACGCAGTATTTT.

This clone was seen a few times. The DNA of the CDR3 is TGTGCCAGCAGTTTTGTGTACGAGCAGTACTTC. Translation gives CASSFVYEQYF. The chain employs TRBV28 and TRBJ2-7; D unclear. The CDR3 runs 11 residues. Between the trimmed V and J ends, which lost 3 bases and 4 bases, there was a span of 4 bases. Germline assignment: CDR1 MDHEN and CDR2 SYDVKM.

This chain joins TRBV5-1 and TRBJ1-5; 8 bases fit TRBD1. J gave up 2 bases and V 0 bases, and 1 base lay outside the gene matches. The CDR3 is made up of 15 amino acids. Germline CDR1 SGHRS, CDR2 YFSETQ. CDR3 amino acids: CASSLGTGRNQPQHF. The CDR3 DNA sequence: TGCGCCAGCAGCTTGGGGACAGGGCGCAATCAGCCCCAGCATTTT.

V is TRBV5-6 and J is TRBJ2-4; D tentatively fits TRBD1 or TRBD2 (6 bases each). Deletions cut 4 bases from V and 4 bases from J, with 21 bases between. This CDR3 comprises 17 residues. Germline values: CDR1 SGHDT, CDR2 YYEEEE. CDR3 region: CASSPTLGGPGKNIQYF. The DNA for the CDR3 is TGTGCCAGCAGCCCAACCTTAGGGGGGCCGGGGAAAAACATTCAGTACTTC.